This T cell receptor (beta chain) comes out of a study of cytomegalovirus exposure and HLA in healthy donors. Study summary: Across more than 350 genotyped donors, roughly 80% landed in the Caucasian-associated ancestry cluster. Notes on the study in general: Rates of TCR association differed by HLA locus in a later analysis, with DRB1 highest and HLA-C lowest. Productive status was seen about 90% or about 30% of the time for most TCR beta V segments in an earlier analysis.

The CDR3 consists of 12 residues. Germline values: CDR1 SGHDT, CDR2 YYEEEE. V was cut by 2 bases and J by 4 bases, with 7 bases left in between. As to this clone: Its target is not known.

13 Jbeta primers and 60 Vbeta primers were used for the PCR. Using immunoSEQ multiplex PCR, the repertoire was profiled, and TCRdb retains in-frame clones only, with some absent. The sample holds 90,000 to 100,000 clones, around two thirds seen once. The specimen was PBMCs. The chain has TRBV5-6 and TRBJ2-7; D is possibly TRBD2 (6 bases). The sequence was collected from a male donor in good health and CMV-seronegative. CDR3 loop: CASSFGGYEQYF. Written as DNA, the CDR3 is TGTGCCAGCAGCTTCGGGGGATACGAGCAGTACTTC.